There are many counts of the clone carrying this T cell receptor (beta chain). Its cognate antigen is unknown. The source of the sample is a study of T cells in Graves' hyperthyroidism and ophthalmopathy. It was RNA transcripts that yielded the amplified TCR beta CDR3 regions. First-round RT-PCR targeting the TCR CDR3 was performed with the HTBI primer set. TCRdb ran MiXCR on the multiplex PCR reads and lists one entry per CDR3 protein. The repertoire holds under 200,000 distinct CDR3 sequences, roughly 10% seen once, with roughly a fifth in the top ten. Study-wide results and limits: Also found in blood were most expanded thyroid clonotypes above 0.001. In validation, the model predicted ophthalmopathy. These predictions came a median around 5.9 months before onset.

The V end was cut by 0 bases, the J end by 4 bases, with 9 bases between. From germline, CDR1 is MNHEY and CDR2 SVGAGI. The CDR3 has 14 amino acids. Newly diagnosed patients aged 18 to 65 had hyperthyroidism of under 2 months' duration. For the diagnoses, clinical symptoms, serum thyroxine and TRAb, thyroid ultrasound and orbital computed tomography were used. The receptor was derived from a woman aged 18-29 years with Graves' hyperthyroidism that later progressed to Graves' ophthalmopathy. The gene calls are TRBV6-5 and TRBJ1-2; perhaps TRBD1 as D (5 bases). Sequenced material: blood. CDR3 coding DNA: TGTGCCAGCAGTTACTCGGGGGGGACCTATGGCTACACCTTC. Its protein product is CASSYSGGTYGYTF.